One sample yielded the 15 T cell receptor beta chains listed below, sequenced in a study of blood T cell repertoires in COVID-19. Method: immunoSEQ multiplex PCR; TCRdb's copy keeps in-frame clones and lacks some. The sample carries under 400,000 clones, roughly 88% recorded once. Sequences were obtained from peripheral blood. All receptors derive from a woman in her twenties or thirties with COVID-19, enrolled during active disease.

The chain employs TRBV5-5 and TRBJ1-4; 7 positions agree with TRBD1. Germline CDR1 SGHKS, CDR2 YYEKEE (reference sequence). J lost 2 bases, V lost 3 bases, and 4 bases had no gene match. The CDR3 totals 15 residues. In DNA, the CDR3 is TGTGCCAGCAGCTCCCGACAGGGTACTAATGAAAAACTGTTTTTT. This sequence encodes CASSSRQGTNEKLFF.

The V call is TRBV14, the J call TRBJ1-1; possibly TRBD1 for D (6 bases). From germline, CDR1 is SGHDN and CDR2 FVKESK. The CDR3 is made up of 14 amino acids. V dropped 0 bases and J dropped 10 bases, with 15 bases sitting between them. Here the CDR3 reads CASSQEGAGVGAFF. CDR3 sequence (DNA): TGTGCCAGCAGCCAAGAGGGGGCAGGGGTGGGAGCTTTCTTT.

This chain joins TRBV9 and TRBJ2-7; 8 nucleotides agree with TRBD1. V lost 0 bases to trimming and J lost 4 bases; unmatched junction nucleotides: 6. CDR1 SGDLS and CDR2 YYNGEE come from the germline V gene. This CDR3 region has 15 residues. The CDR3 sequence: CASSVGQGFPYEQYF. The DNA for the CDR3 is TGTGCCAGCAGCGTAGGACAGGGGTTCCCGTACGAGCAGTACTTC.

The chain uses TRBV5-6 and TRBJ2-4, with D possibly TRBD1 on 5 matching bases. The CDR3 runs 13 residues. The germline V gene encodes CDR1 SGHDT and CDR2 YYEEEE. V was pared by 2 bases and J by 9 bases, with 12 bases between. CDR3 nucleotides: TGTGCCAGCAGCTTAAACAGGATGGTCATTCAGTACTTC. Amino acids: CASSLNRMVIQYF.

V is TRBV6-5 and J is TRBJ1-2, with 7 nucleotides matching TRBD1. J gave up 6 bases and V 4 bases, and 8 bases lay outside the gene matches. The CDR3 extends over 14 amino acids. The germline CDR1 and CDR2 sequences are MNHEY and SVGAGI. CDR3 coding DNA: TGTGCCAGCAGTTTATCGACAGGGCTGGATGGCTACACCTTC. Protein sequence: CASSLSTGLDGYTF.

This clone appeared once. The V and J genes are TRBV5-6 and TRBJ2-7; D is undetermined. CDR1 is SGHDT and CDR2 is YYEEEE in the germline V gene. CDR3 size: 11 residues. V was shortened by 0 bases and J by 6 bases, with 4 bases between the two germline ends. CDR3 sequence (DNA): TGTGCCAGCAGCTTGGCCGGCGAGCAGTACTTC. Protein: CASSLAGEQYF.

The chain links TRBV28 to TRBJ1-4, with 9 bases lining up with TRBD1. Trimming removed 10 bases from V and 7 bases from J; junction bases left unmatched: 10. CDR1 is MDHEN and CDR2 is SYDVKM in the germline V gene. This CDR3 is 14 amino acids long. DNA of the CDR3: TGTGCCACCACCGGGACAGGGATTGGTGAAAAACTGTTTTTT. This encodes CATTGTGIGEKLFF.

The chain uses TRBV5-1 and TRBJ2-2, with 10 bases matching TRBD2. The CDR3 contains 16 residues. V lost 0 bases and J lost 7; bases outside the gene matches: 6. Germline-derived CDR1 and CDR2 are SGHRS and YFSETQ. The CDR3 DNA follows: TGCGCCAGCAGCTTGGCCCTAGCGGGAGTAAACGGGGAGCTGTTTTTT. Translated, it gives CASSLALAGVNGELFF.

CDR3 in DNA: TGTGCCAGCAGCCAAGGGAGTGCAGCTTTCTTT. Amino acids: CASSQGSAAFF. The chain is built from TRBV3-1 (or the pseudogene TRBV3-2) and TRBJ1-1; D remains unclear. The CDR3 consists of 11 residues. Germline CDR1 reads LGHDT; CDR2 reads YNNKEL (reference sequence). Between the trimmed V and J ends, which lost 1 base and 10 bases, there was a span of 7 bases.

This clone showed up just a few times. This chain joins TRBV5-6 and TRBJ2-3; 14 nucleotides match TRBD2. The germline gives CDR1 SGHDT, CDR2 YYEEEE. The CDR3 contains 15 residues. V gave up 4 bases and J gave up 8 bases; unmatched junction bases: 6. The CDR3 is CASSPGLAGVGTQYF. The DNA of the CDR3 is TGTGCCAGCAGCCCGGGACTAGCGGGAGTTGGTACGCAGTATTTT.

The chain uses TRBV29-1 and TRBJ2-7; 7 nucleotides match TRBD1. Germline lookup yields CDR1 SQVTM and CDR2 ANQGSEA. CDR3 length: 12 residues. The ends lost 2 bases at V and 4 bases at J; junction bases unmatched: 2. The CDR3 DNA reads as TGCAGCGTTGAAAGGGACAGTTACGAGCAGTACTTC. Amino acid sequence: CSVERDSYEQYF.

The chain couples TRBV19 to TRBJ1-5; TRBD1 aligns across 11 bases. V shed 1 base, J shed 7 bases, and the junction held 3 bases outside the gene matches. This CDR3 spans 15 amino acids. CDR1 is LNHDA and CDR2 is SQIVND in the germline V gene (reference sequence). The CDR3: CASSIGTGGAQPQHF. The CDR3 bases are TGTGCCAGTAGTATAGGGACAGGGGGCGCACAGCCCCAGCATTTT. The entire variable domain, with the rest obtained from reference TRBV19 and TRBJ1-5, is as follows: DGGITQSPKYLFRKEGQNVTLSCEQNLNHDAMYWYRQDPGQGLRLIYYSQIVNDFQKGDIAEGYSVSREKKESFPLTVTSAQKNPTAFYLCASSIGTGGAQPQHFGDGTRLSIL.

The J gene is TRBJ2-5, the V gene TRBV5-1; a possible D gene is TRBD2 (6 bases). This CDR3 has 15 amino acids. The ends were cut back, 0 bases at V and 2 bases at J, with 11 bases in the middle. The germline CDR1 and CDR2 sequences are SGHRS and YFSETQ. The DNA of the CDR3 is TGCGCCAGCAGCTTGGCGACGGGAGTGCAAGAGACCCAGTACTTC. Protein: CASSLATGVQETQYF. The whole variable domain, filled in from reference TRBV5-1 and TRBJ2-5, reads KAGVTQTPRYLIKTRGQQVTLSCSPISGHRSVSWYQQTPGQGLQFLFEYFSETQRNKGNFPGRFSGRQFSNSRSEMNVSTLELGDSALYLCASSLATGVQETQYFGPGTRLLVL.

This chain uses TRBV28 with TRBJ2-1; TRBD2 aligns across 8 bases. Germline CDR1 reads MDHEN; CDR2 reads SYDVKM. Trimming removed 3 bases from V and 4 bases from J; junction bases left unmatched: 8. The CDR3 runs to 16 residues. The DNA for the CDR3 is TGTGCCAGCAGTTTGTACGGACTAGCTGGGTACAATGAGCAGTTCTTC. Translating it yields CASSLYGLAGYNEQFF. The complete variable domain, with remaining parts taken from reference TRBV28 and TRBJ2-1, reads DVKVTQSSRYLVKRTGEKVFLECVQDMDHENMFWYRQDPGLGLRLIYFSYDVKMKEKGDIPEGYSVSREKKERFSLILESASTNQTSMYLCASSLYGLAGYNEQFFGPGTRLTVL.

The gene calls are TRBV9 and TRBJ2-7; 10 bases are a match to TRBD2. The length of the CDR3 is 15 residues. CDR1 and CDR2 from the germline V gene are SGDLS and YYNGEE. J lost 6 bases, V lost 0 bases, and 6 bases had no gene match. Here the CDR3 reads CASSVEASGRGEQYF. The CDR3, as DNA: TGTGCCAGCAGCGTAGAGGCTAGCGGGAGAGGCGAGCAGTACTTC.